Below, one TCR beta chain is given with its context. No cognate antigen has been identified for it. It has no much larger one-base neighbor in the sample; base qualities were not kept. Via the germline V gene, CDR1 is SGHVS and CDR2 FNYEAQ. V sheds 0 bases and J sheds 4 bases, leaving 14 bases between their ends. Inclusive of the bounding cysteine and phenylalanine, the CDR3 is 16 residues long. Only CDR3 DNA is held: 48 bases, read in frame from base 1. Participants in the prospective study were enrolled through a virtual design, were aged roughly 18 to 100 years, and lived in approximately 25 United States geographic areas. In the prospective study, cohorts were assigned on the basis of participant-reported clinical history obtained from a screening survey and a study questionnaire. For ImmuneRACE Cohort 3, a participant was defined as recovered based on two consecutive negative NP/OP PCR tests, clearance by a healthcare professional, or resolution of symptoms. Mobile phlebotomists in the prospective study collected whole blood, serum and a nasopharyngeal or oropharyngeal swab from every participant. Participants in the prospective study had the option to provide additional blood draws and questionnaires over an approximately two-month period. Before DNA extraction, blood samples from the prospective study were shipped at room temperature or frozen.

The immunoSEQ Assay, a bias-controlled multiplex PCR, was used to amplify TCRbeta CDR3 regions from genomic DNA. In the original analysis: The number of nucleated cells in each sample was estimated by amplification of reference gene primers within the assay. Sequence reads were collapsed and filtered to measure the absolute abundance of every unique TCRbeta CDR3 rearrangement. Productive Simpson clonality was computed per sample as the square root of Simpson's diversity index over productive rearrangements. The source is immuneACCESS, and TCRdb retained only in-frame sequences with V and J called. Part of the clones is not carried over; for the studies checked, unresolved V genes explain less than half of this, and the remainder is unexplained. That table furnishes V, J and clone size, whereas the DNA furnished D and trimming. Counted in this sample were about 140,000 clones; 75% to 80% of them appeared once. The ten largest make up about 2.9% of the sample.

This entry comes from a study of blood T cell repertoires in COVID-19 (dated by TCRdb to the early 2020s). Regarding the study in general: Samples from collaborators originated in the United States, Italy and Spain and spanned both the acute and convalescent phases of COVID-19. A de-identified subject ID, COVID-19 status, age in years and sex were almost always included in the sample metadata. The repertoires were made available in a free public database intended to serve as a resource for research on the immune response to SARS-CoV-2. The prospective study material was composed of cDNA or gDNA derived from T cells, B-cell-depleted T cells, or PBMCs. The samples were drawn from the first 160 participants of the ongoing ImmuneRACE study and from about 1,200 subjects provided by 6 global collaborators. Deeply sampled blood TCRbeta repertoires from subjects exposed to, actively infected with, or recovered from COVID-19 were included in the dataset. Where available, HLA class I and class II types were taken from metadata supplied by the sample provider and were not determined by assay-based typing. On the study overall, not on this receptor specifically: Clinical and demographic metadata were provided uncurated, with the amount varying by source and participant.

Sequenced: PBMCs or T cells enriched from blood (not recorded which). The sequence derives from a woman aged 45 to 65 who had recovered from COVID-19. The rearrangement joined TRBV7-6 to TRBJ2-3, with no D gene named confidently. The CDR3 reads as follows: CASSLAQRLRADTQYF. The DNA sequence reads TGTGCCAGCAGCTTAGCGCAGCGTTTACGTGCAGATACGCAGTATTTT.